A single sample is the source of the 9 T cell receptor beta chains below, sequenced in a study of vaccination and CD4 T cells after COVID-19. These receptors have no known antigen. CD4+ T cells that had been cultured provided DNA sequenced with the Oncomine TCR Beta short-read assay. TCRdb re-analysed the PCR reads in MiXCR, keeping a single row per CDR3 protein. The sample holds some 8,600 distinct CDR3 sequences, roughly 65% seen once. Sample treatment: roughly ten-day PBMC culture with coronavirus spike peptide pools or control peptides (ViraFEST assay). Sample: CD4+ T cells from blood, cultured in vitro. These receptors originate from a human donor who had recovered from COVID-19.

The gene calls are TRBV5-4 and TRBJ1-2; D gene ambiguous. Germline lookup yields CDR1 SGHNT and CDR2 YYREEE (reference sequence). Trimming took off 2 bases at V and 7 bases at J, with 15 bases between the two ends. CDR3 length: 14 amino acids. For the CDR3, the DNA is TGTGCCAGCAGCTTCCAAATTAGACCGGGTGGCTACACCTTC. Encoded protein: CASSFQIRPGGYTF.

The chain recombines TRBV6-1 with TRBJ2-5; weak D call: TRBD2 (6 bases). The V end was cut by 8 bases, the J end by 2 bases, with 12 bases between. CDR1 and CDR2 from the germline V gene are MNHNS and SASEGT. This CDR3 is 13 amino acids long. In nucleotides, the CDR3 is TGTGCCAGCGGTGGGACTTTACAAGAGACCCAGTACTTC. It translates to CASGGTLQETQYF.

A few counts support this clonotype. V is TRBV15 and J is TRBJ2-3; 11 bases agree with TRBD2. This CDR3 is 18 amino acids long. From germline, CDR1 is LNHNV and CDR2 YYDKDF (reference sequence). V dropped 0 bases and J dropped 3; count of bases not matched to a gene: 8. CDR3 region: CATSRDAPSGGTTDTQYF. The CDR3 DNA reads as TGTGCCACCAGCAGAGATGCACCTAGCGGGGGGACGACAGATACGCAGTATTTT.

The chain's CDR3 is CAGNGGTRPTDTQYF. The CDR3 coding sequence is TGTGCCGGAAACGGGGGGACGAGGCCCACAGATACGCAGTATTTT. The rearrangement joins TRBV2 to TRBJ2-3; 7 bases match TRBD2. Germline V gives CDR1 SNHLY, CDR2 FYNNEI. This CDR3 comprises 15 residues. The V segment lost 11 bases and the J segment 2 bases; nucleotides outside the gene matches: 13.

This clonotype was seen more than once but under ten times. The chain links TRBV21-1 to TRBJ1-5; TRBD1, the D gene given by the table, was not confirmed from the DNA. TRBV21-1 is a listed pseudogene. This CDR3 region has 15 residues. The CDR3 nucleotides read TGTGCCAGCAGCGAGGTTACAGGGGGATGGCAGCCCCAGCATTTT. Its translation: CASSEVTGGWQPQHF.

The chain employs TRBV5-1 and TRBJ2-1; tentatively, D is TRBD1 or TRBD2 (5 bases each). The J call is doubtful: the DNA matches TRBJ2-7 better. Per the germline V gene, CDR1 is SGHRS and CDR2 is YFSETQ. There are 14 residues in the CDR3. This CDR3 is CASSSLGTRDEQYF. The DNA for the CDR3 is TGCGCCAGCAGCTCCCTCGGGACCCGCGACGAGCAGTACTTC.

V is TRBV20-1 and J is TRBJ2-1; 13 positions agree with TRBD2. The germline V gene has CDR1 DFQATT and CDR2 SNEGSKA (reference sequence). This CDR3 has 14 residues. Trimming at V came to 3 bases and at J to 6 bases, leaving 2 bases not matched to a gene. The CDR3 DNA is TGCAGTGCTAGCGGACTAGCGGGAGTCAATGAGCAGTTCTTC. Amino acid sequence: CSASGLAGVNEQFF.

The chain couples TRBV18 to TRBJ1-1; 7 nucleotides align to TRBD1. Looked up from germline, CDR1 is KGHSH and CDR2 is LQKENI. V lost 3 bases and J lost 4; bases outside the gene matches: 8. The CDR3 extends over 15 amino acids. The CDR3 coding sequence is TGTGCCAGCTCACCGCTGACAGGGCCTGGCACTGAAGCTTTCTTT. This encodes CASSPLTGPGTEAFF.

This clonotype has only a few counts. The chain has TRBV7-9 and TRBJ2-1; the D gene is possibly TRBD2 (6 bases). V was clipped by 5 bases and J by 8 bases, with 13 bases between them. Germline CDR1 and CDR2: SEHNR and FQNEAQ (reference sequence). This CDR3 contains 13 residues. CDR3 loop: CASSLTTRHEQFF. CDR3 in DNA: TGTGCCAGCAGCCTTACGACTAGACATGAGCAGTTCTTC.